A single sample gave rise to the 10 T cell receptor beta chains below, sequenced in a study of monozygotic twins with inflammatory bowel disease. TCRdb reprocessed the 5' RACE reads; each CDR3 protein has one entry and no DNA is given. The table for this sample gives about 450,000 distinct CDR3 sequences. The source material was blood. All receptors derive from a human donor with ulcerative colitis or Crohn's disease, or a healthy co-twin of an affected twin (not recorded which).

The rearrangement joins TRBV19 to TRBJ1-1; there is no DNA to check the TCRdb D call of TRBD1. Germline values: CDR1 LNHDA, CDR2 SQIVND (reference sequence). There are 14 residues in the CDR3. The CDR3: CASIKTGRDTEAFF. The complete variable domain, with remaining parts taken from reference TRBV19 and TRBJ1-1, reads DGGITQSPKYLFRKEGQNVTLSCEQNLNHDAMYWYRQDPGQGLRLIYYSQIVNDFQKGDIAEGYSVSREKKESFPLTVTSAQKNPTAFYLCASIKTGRDTEAFFGQGTRLTVV.

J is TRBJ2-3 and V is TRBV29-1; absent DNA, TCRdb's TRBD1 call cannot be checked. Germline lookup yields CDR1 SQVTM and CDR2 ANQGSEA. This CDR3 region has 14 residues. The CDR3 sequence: CSVDRGTITDTQYF.

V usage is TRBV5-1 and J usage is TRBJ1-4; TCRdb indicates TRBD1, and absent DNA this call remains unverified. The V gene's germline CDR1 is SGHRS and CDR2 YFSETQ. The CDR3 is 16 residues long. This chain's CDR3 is CASSPTEGQENEKLFF.

The CDR3 loop is CASSITGGLDGELFF. The chain uses TRBV19 and TRBJ2-2; there is no DNA to check the TCRdb D call of TRBD1. CDR1 is LNHDA, CDR2 SQIVND, per germline (reference sequence). The CDR3 is made up of 15 amino acids.

The CDR3 sequence is CASSFGGARNEQFF. This chain uses TRBV5-1 with TRBJ2-1; the TRBD1 assignment by TCRdb is unverifiable without DNA. Germline loops: CDR1 SGHRS, CDR2 YFSETQ. The CDR3 runs 14 residues.

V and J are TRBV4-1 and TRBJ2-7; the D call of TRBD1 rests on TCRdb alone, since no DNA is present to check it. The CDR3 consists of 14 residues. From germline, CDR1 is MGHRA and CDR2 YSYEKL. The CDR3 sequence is CASRPQKSLGEQYF.

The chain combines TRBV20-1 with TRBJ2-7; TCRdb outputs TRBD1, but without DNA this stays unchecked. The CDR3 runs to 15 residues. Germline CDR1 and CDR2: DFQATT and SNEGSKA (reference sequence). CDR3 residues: CSARAPDRATYEQYF.

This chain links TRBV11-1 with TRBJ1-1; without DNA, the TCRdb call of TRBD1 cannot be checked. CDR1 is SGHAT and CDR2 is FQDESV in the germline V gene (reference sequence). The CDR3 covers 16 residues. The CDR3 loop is CASSTDRGLMNTEAFF.

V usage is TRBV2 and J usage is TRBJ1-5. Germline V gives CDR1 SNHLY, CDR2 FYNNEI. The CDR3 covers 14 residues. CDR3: CASSTLVGNQPQHF.

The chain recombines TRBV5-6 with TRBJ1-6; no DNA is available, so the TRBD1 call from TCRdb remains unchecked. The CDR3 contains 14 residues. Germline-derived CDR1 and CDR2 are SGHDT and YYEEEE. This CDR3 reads CASSFTQGTSPLHF.